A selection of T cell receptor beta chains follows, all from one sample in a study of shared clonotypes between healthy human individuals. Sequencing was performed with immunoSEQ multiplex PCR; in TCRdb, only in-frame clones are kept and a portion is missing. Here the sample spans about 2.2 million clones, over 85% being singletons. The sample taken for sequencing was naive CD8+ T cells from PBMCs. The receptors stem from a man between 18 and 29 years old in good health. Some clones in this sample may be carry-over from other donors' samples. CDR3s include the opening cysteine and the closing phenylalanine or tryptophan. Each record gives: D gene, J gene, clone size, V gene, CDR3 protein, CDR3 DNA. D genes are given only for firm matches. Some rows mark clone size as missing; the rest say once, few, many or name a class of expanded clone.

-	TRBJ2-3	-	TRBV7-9	CASSPGGINTQYF	TGTGCCAGCAGCCCCGGGGGAATTAATACGCAGTATTTT
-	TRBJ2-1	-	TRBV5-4	CASSPGPSDYNEQFF	TGTGCCAGCAGCCCCGGTCCTAGCGACTACAATGAGCAGTTCTTC
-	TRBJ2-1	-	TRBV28	CASSYRTAKRLRGIDEQFF	TGTGCCAGCAGTTACCGGACAGCCAAGCGACTGCGGGGTATCGATGAGCAGTTCTTC
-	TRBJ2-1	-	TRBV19	CASSRPKKQFF	TGTGCCAGTAGTAGGCCAAAAAAGCAGTTCTTC
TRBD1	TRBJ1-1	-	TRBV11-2	CASSIGWGPGGVMNTEAFF	TGTGCCAGCAGCATCGGGTGGGGCCCAGGGGGCGTAATGAACACTGAAGCTTTCTTT
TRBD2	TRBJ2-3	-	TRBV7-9	CASSLGGLVPRDTQYF	TGTGCCAGCAGCTTAGGCGGACTAGTACCCCGTGATACGCAGTATTTT
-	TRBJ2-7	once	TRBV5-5	CASSWSLSYEQYF	TGTGCCAGCAGCTGGAGCCTCTCCTACGAGCAGTACTTC
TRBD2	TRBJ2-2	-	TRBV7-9	CACRVAGGNTGELFF	TGTGCTTGTCGGGTAGCGGGAGGAAACACCGGGGAGCTGTTTTTT
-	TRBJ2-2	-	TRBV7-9	CASSSGGGELFF	TGTGCCAGCAGCTCCGGGGGCGGGGAGCTGTTTTTT
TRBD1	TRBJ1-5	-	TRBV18	CASSPGTGNQPQHF	TGTGCCAGCTCACCCGGGACAGGGAATCAGCCCCAGCATTTT
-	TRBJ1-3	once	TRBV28	CASSLEVRGYNTIYF	TGTGCCAGCAGTTTAGAGGTCAGGGGATATAACACCATATATTTT
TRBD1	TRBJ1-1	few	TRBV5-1	CASRGQGAVEAFF	TGCGCCAGCAGAGGACAGGGGGCGGTTGAAGCTTTCTTT
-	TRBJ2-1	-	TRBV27	CASSLFGPLSSYNEQFF	TGTGCCAGCAGTTTATTTGGGCCTTTGAGCTCCTACAATGAGCAGTTCTTC
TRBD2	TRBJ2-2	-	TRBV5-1	CASSWGLAGLNTGELFF	TGCGCCAGCAGCTGGGGACTAGCGGGGCTGAACACCGGGGAGCTGTTTTTT
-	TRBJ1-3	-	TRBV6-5	CASSYSVSSGNTIYF	TGTGCCAGCAGTTACAGTGTTAGCTCTGGAAACACCATATATTTT
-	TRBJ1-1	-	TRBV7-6	CASGRPGVPTEAFF	TGTGCCAGCGGACGCCCTGGGGTCCCCACTGAAGCTTTCTTT
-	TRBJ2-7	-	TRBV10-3	CAISAKDSYEQYF	TGTGCCATCAGTGCGAAGGACTCCTACGAGCAGTACTTC
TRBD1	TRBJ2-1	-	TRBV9	CASSVEGTGWGDEQFF	TGTGCCAGCAGCGTAGAAGGGACAGGGTGGGGAGATGAGCAGTTCTTC
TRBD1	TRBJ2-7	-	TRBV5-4	CASSLDRGYEQYF	TGTGCCAGCAGCTTGGACAGGGGCTACGAGCAGTACTTC
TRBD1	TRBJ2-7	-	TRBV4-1	CASSPTPGGSYEQYF	TGCGCCAGCAGCCCCACGCCAGGGGGCTCCTACGAGCAGTACTTC
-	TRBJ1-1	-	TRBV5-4	CASSLDGPPKAFF	TGTGCCAGCAGCTTGGATGGCCCTCCGAAAGCTTTCTTT
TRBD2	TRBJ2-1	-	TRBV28	CASSRGLAGVLPSPRQFF	TGTGCCAGCAGCCGAGGACTAGCGGGAGTTCTGCCCTCCCCCCGGCAGTTCTTC
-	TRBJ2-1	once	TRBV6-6	CASNLEGLGEQFF	TGTGCCAGCAATCTCGAGGGGTTGGGTGAGCAGTTCTTC
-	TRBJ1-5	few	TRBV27	CASRPQGGVHPQHF	TGTGCCAGCAGACCTCAAGGGGGTGTTCATCCCCAGCATTTT
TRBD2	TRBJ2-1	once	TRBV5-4	CASSLNGRGTYNEQFF	TGTGCCAGCAGCTTGAACGGGAGGGGAACCTACAATGAGCAGTTCTTC
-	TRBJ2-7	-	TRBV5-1	CASSFGGYEQYF	TGCGCCAGCAGCTTCGGGGGCTACGAGCAGTACTTC